This is a list of T cell receptor beta chains from one sample in a study of cytomegalovirus exposure and HLA in healthy donors. Method: immunoSEQ multiplex PCR; TCRdb's copy keeps in-frame clones and lacks some. The top ten hold 1.2% of the sample, which has roughly 140,000 clones, approximately 79% seen once. The sample taken for sequencing was PBMCs. All receptors derive from a female donor in good health and CMV-seronegative. Each CDR3 is given with its conserved first and last residue. A D gene is named only where the DNA matches it firmly. Clone size is not always given. Where it is, it says once, few, many or a class for expanded clones.

size,J,D,V,DNA,CDR3
.,TRBJ1-1,TRBD1,TRBV27,TGTGCCAGCAGTTTCTCCGGGACAGGGAACACTGAAGCTTTCTTT,CASSFSGTGNTEAFF
once,TRBJ2-2,TRBD1,TRBV27,TGTGCCAGCAGTGACAGGGGCGACACCGGGGAGCTGTTTTTT,CASSDRGDTGELFF
.,TRBJ2-1,.,TRBV27,TGTGCCAGCGGATCGGGACTCCCCTCAGGTGAGCAGTTCTTC,CASGSGLPSGEQFF
once,TRBJ2-7,.,TRBV5-6,TGTGCCAGCAGCATTACAGGGTTCTACGAGCAGTACTTC,CASSITGFYEQYF
.,TRBJ1-2,TRBD1,TRBV6-5,TGTGCCAGCAGTTACGGGGGACAGGGAGTAGACTATGGCTACACCTTC,CASSYGGQGVDYGYTF
.,TRBJ2-1,.,TRBV5-6,TGTGCCAGCAGCTTGGGCTTGGCGGGGGCTTGGGAGCAGTTCTTC,CASSLGLAGAWEQFF
.,TRBJ1-5,TRBD1,TRBV2,TGTGCCAGCACCTCTACAGGGGGCGTTGGTCAGCCCCAGCATTTT,CASTSTGGVGQPQHF
.,TRBJ1-4,.,TRBV6-1,TGTGCCAGCAGCCGGGGAACCAAAGACGAAAAACTGTTTTTT,CASSRGTKDEKLFF
.,TRBJ2-7,TRBD1,TRBV5-1,TGCGCCAGCAGCTTATCGCCGGGACAGGGGGCCTACGAGCAGTACTTC,CASSLSPGQGAYEQYF
.,TRBJ2-7,TRBD1,TRBV5-6,TGTGCCAGCAGCAGGGACAGAGCCTTCCACGAGCAGTACTTC,CASSRDRAFHEQYF
.,TRBJ2-7,TRBD1,TRBV29-1,TGCAGCGTTAAGGGACAGCCCTCCCCCTACGAGCAGTACTTC,CSVKGQPSPYEQYF
.,TRBJ2-1,.,TRBV29-1,TGCAGCGTAGAGACGGGAAATGAGCAGTTCTTC,CSVETGNEQFF
.,TRBJ1-2,.,TRBV11-2,TGTGCCAGCAGCTTTGAGGCGGCCCCCACCTTC,CASSFEAAPTF
.,TRBJ1-5,.,TRBV4-1,TGCGCCAGCAGCCAAGATCTCGGTTGGCCCCAGCATTTT,CASSQDLGWPQHF
.,TRBJ2-7,.,TRBV27,TGTGCCAGCAGTTCCCGACAGGACACCTACGAGCAGTACTTC,CASSSRQDTYEQYF
.,TRBJ2-7,TRBD1,TRBV6-6,TGTGCCAGCAGTTATTGGGACAGGGACTACGAGCAGTACTTC,CASSYWDRDYEQYF
.,TRBJ2-7,.,TRBV7-9,TGTGCCAGCAGCCAGACAGCTTCCTACGAGCAGTACTTC,CASSQTASYEQYF
once,TRBJ2-5,.,TRBV11-2,TGTGCCAGCAGCCCCCCGGACCTAGCAGGAAGAGGGGAGACCCAGTACTTC,CASSPPDLAGRGETQYF
.,TRBJ2-7,TRBD2,TRBV5-6,TGTGCCAGCAGCTTTGCGGGAGCCTACGAGCAGTACTTC,CASSFAGAYEQYF
once,TRBJ2-1,.,TRBV7-9,TGTGCCAGCCAGCAGGGGAATGAGCAGTTCTTC,CASQQGNEQFF
few,TRBJ2-7,TRBD1,TRBV28,TGTGCCAGCAGCACCTCCGGGACAGGGGGGAACGAGCAGTACTTC,CASSTSGTGGNEQYF
.,TRBJ2-7,.,TRBV2,TGTGCCAGCAGTGGACACTCCTACGAGCAGTACTTC,CASSGHSYEQYF
.,TRBJ1-4,.,TRBV19,TGTGCCAGTAGTCAAAGGAGGACTCGGCAAGGGGAAAAACTGTTTTTT,CASSQRRTRQGEKLFF
.,TRBJ2-5,TRBD1,TRBV29-1,TGCAGCGTTGTGGGACAGTTCCAAGAGACCCAGTACTTC,CSVVGQFQETQYF
.,TRBJ2-2,.,TRBV7-3,TGTGCCAGCAGCTTGGCAGGATGGACCGGGGAGCTGTTTTTT,CASSLAGWTGELFF
.,TRBJ2-7,TRBD1,TRBV27,TGTGCCAGCAGGTATAGGGACAGCTCCTACGAGCAGTACTTC,CASRYRDSSYEQYF
.,TRBJ1-1,TRBD1,TRBV5-8,TGTGCCAGCAGCCCCTGGGACAGCTCCAGAGAAGCTTTCTTT,CASSPWDSSREAFF
.,TRBJ2-1,.,TRBV5-4,TGTGCCAGCAGCGCTCCCCTTGGAGGCGATGAGCAGTTCTTC,CASSAPLGGDEQFF
once,TRBJ1-1,.,TRBV27,TGTGCCAGCAGTCCCCTCGTCGTAAAGAACACTGAAGCTTTCTTT,CASSPLVVKNTEAFF
few,TRBJ2-1,TRBD2,TRBV6-1,TGTGCCAGCAGTGAAGACCGGACTAGCGGGGGCTCCTACAATGAGCAGTTCTTC,CASSEDRTSGGSYNEQFF
.,TRBJ1-2,.,TRBV7-9,TGTGCCAGCAGCCTAGCGGGGGCCGGGAACTATGGCTACACCTTC,CASSLAGAGNYGYTF
.,TRBJ2-7,.,TRBV28,TGTGCCACCCAAACCGCGAGTCTCTACGAGCAGTACTTC,CATQTASLYEQYF
.,TRBJ2-3,TRBD2,TRBV7-9,TGTGCCAGCAGCTTCACTAGCGGGAGTAGCACAGATACGCAGTATTTT,CASSFTSGSSTDTQYF
.,TRBJ2-1,TRBD1,TRBV27,TGTGCCAGCAGTTTGGGGACAGGAGGCAATGAGCAGTTCTTC,CASSLGTGGNEQFF
.,TRBJ2-1,TRBD2,TRBV6-5,TGTGCCAGCAGTTACTCTAGCGGGGACCACAATGAGCAGTTCTTC,CASSYSSGDHNEQFF
.,TRBJ1-4,TRBD1,TRBV6-5,TGTGCCAGCACCTACAGAACAGGGGGAGAAAAACTGTTTTTT,CASTYRTGGEKLFF
.,TRBJ1-4,TRBD1,TRBV11-2,TGTGCCAGCAGCTTAGGGACAGGGACTGAAAAACTGTTTTTT,CASSLGTGTEKLFF
few,TRBJ1-5,TRBD1,TRBV15,TGTGCCACCAGCAGGACAGGGGAACCCAATCAGCCCCAGCATTTT,CATSRTGEPNQPQHF
.,TRBJ2-1,.,TRBV4-1,TGCGCCAGCAGCCAAGAATCCTACCCGGTGGATGAGCAGTTCTTC,CASSQESYPVDEQFF
.,TRBJ2-7,TRBD2,TRBV5-1,TGCGCCAGCAGCTTTTGGAAGACTAGCGGGCCGGTCGAATACGAGCAGTACTTC,CASSFWKTSGPVEYEQYF